The 30 T cell receptor beta chains below come from one sample, sequenced in a study of CD8 T cells in Susac syndrome. It was with random hexamers that roughly 0.45 to 1 ug RNA was reverse transcribed. TCRdb reprocessed the immunoSEQ multiplex PCR reads with MiXCR, giving one entry per CDR3 protein. The table has 140,000 or so distinct CDR3 sequences, approximately 93% seen once. Sequencing was performed on CD4+ T cells from PBMCs. The source is a human donor in good health.

The J gene is TRBJ2-2, the V gene TRBV5-1, with D perhaps matching TRBD1 or TRBD2 (5 bases each). Per the germline V gene, CDR1 is SGHRS and CDR2 is YFSETQ. CDR3 length: 13 amino acids. The germline V and J ends were trimmed by 5 bases and 3 bases, with 8 bases remaining between them. CDR3 loop: CASSRGDTGELFF. The DNA for the CDR3 is TGCGCCAGCAGTAGGGGAGACACCGGGGAGCTGTTTTTT.

This clonotype was seen only a few times. The chain couples TRBV3-1 to TRBJ2-7, with TRBD1 matching over 10 bases. This CDR3 comprises 14 residues. The trim removed 4 bases at V and 4 bases at J, leaving 4 bases unmatched. The germline CDR1 and CDR2 sequences are LGHDT and YNNKEL (reference sequence). The CDR3 nucleotides are TGTGCCAGCAGCCCCACGGGACAGGGGTACGAGCAGTACTTC. Translating it yields CASSPTGQGYEQYF.

V and J are TRBV7-7 and TRBJ2-5; D tentatively reads TRBD1 or TRBD2 (5 bases each). The CDR3 consists of 14 residues. Germline CDR1 SSHAT, CDR2 FNYEAQ (reference sequence). Trimming cost V 1 base and J 5 bases, with 11 bases left between them. CDR3 sequence reads: CASSLVGGSETQYF. The DNA for the CDR3 is TGTGCCAGCAGCTTAGTTGGGGGATCGGAGACCCAGTACTTC.

The CDR3 DNA follows: TGCATGGCCGGGTACAAGCAGTACTTC. Protein product: CMAGYKQYF. The chain couples TRBV20-1 to TRBJ2-7; unclear D gene. The germline V gene encodes CDR1 DFQATT and CDR2 SNEGSKA (reference sequence). This CDR3 has 9 residues.

The chain couples TRBV15 to TRBJ1-1, with D unresolved. V was trimmed by 0 bases and J by 11 bases, leaving 10 bases between them. Germline CDR1 LNHNV, CDR2 YYDKDF (reference sequence). The CDR3 sequence is 12 residues long. For the CDR3, the DNA is TGTGCCACCAGCAGAGAGAAGGGCGCGGCTTTCTTT. Its translation: CATSREKGAAFF.

CDR3 DNA: TGTGCCTGGAGCCATCCGACAGGGGGCAACACTGAAGCTTTCTTT. Translated: CAWSHPTGGNTEAFF. This sequence joins TRBV30 and TRBJ1-1, with TRBD1 matching over 10 bases. The CDR3 is 15 residues long. From germline, CDR1 is GTSNPN and CDR2 SVGIG (reference sequence). With V trimmed by 3 bases and J by 2 bases, 6 bases remained unmatched.

V and J are TRBV29-1 and TRBJ2-1; D ambiguous. CDR1 is SQVTM and CDR2 is ANQGSEA in the germline V gene. This CDR3 comprises 13 residues. V was pared by 4 bases and J by 1 base, with 8 bases between. As DNA, the CDR3 is TGCAGCGTTGGGTTGGGTTCCTACAATGAGCAGTTCTTC. Protein sequence: CSVGLGSYNEQFF.

J is TRBJ2-7 and V is TRBV10-3; weak D call: TRBD2 (6 bases). The V gene lost 7 bases and the J gene lost 2 bases, with 15 bases spanning the gap. The CDR3 has 14 residues. The V gene's germline CDR1 is ENHRY and CDR2 SYGVKD. CDR3 coding DNA: TGTGCCATCACCCCCGGGACTGAGACCTACGAGCAGTACTTC. This gives the protein CAITPGTETYEQYF.

The rearrangement joins TRBV5-4 to TRBJ2-5, with 13 bases aligning to TRBD2. The CDR3 contains 16 residues. V shed 2 bases and J 5 bases; nucleotides not matched to a gene: 6. CDR1 is SGHNT, CDR2 YYREEE, per germline (reference sequence). The CDR3 spells CASSFRTSGSGETQYF. The CDR3 coding sequence is TGTGCCAGCAGCTTCCGGACTAGCGGGAGTGGTGAGACCCAGTACTTC.

The gene calls are TRBV7-9 and TRBJ2-5; D might be TRBD1 (5 bases). The CDR3 consists of 15 residues. The V end lost 2 bases, the J end lost 1 base, and 11 bases lay between the germline ends. CDR1 SEHNR and CDR2 FQNEAQ come from the germline V gene (reference sequence). CDR3 loop: CASSLKGKGQETQYF. The CDR3 nucleotides are TGTGCCAGCAGCTTAAAGGGGAAAGGCCAAGAGACCCAGTACTTC.

The chain couples TRBV9 to TRBJ2-1; the match to TRBD2 covers 7 bases. CDR1 is SGDLS, CDR2 YYNGEE, per germline. Trimming removed 6 bases from V and 10 bases from J; junction bases left unmatched: 13. The CDR3 is 14 residues long. CDR3 in amino acids: CASNLGGRNAEQFF. For the CDR3, the DNA is TGTGCCAGCAATTTAGGCGGGAGAAATGCCGAGCAGTTCTTC.

Only a few counts were recorded for this clonotype. The chain links TRBV24-1 to TRBJ2-1, with D perhaps being TRBD1 or TRBD2 (6 bases each). This CDR3 has 13 amino acids. V lost 6 bases and J 8 bases, leaving 13 bases between the germline ends. Germline CDR1 KGHDR, CDR2 SFDVKD. CDR3 region: CATSLIGGDEQFF. CDR3 bases: TGTGCCACCAGTTTAATCGGGGGCGATGAGCAGTTCTTC.

CDR3 sequence: CASSHASVGALLHEQYF. The CDR3 DNA reads TGTGCCAGCAGCCATGCAAGTGTCGGGGCCCTTCTCCACGAGCAGTACTTC. The rearrangement joins TRBV7-6 to TRBJ2-7; D tentatively fits TRBD1 or TRBD2 (5 bases each). From germline, CDR1 is SGHVS and CDR2 FNYEAQ. This CDR3 contains 17 residues. Trimming took 5 bases from V and 5 from J, leaving 25 bases between them.

The rearrangement joins TRBV12-3 or TRBV12-4 to TRBJ2-7; 8 positions match TRBD2. Trimming at V came to 3 bases and at J to 7 bases, leaving 11 bases not matched to a gene. The CDR3 has 15 residues. The CDR3: CASSFRSSGSREQYF. Here the CDR3 DNA reads TGTGCCAGCAGTTTCCGGTCCAGCGGGAGTCGGGAGCAGTACTTC.

The V call is TRBV25-1, the J call TRBJ2-3, with 7 bases fitting TRBD1. Trimming took 10 bases from V and 2 from J; bases not matched to a gene: 6. Germline V CDR1 and CDR2: MGHDK, SYGVNS. CDR3 length equals 13 residues. CDR3 in DNA: TGTGCCACCGACAGGGTCGACACAGATACGCAGTATTTT. Protein product: CATDRVDTDTQYF.

The rearrangement uses TRBV5-4 and TRBJ2-7; 7 nucleotides match TRBD1. CDR1 and CDR2 (germline): SGHNT, YYREEE (reference sequence). This CDR3 contains 15 residues. V lost 0 bases and J lost 6; bases outside the gene matches: 9. CDR3 in DNA: TGTGCCAGCAGCTTGGAGACAGGGCACAGAGGCGAGCAGTACTTC. Its protein is CASSLETGHRGEQYF. The variable domain in full, with the rest retrieved from reference TRBV5-4 and TRBJ2-7, is ETGVTQSPTHLIKTRGQQVTLRCSSQSGHNTVSWYQQALGQGPQFIFQYYREEENGRGNFPPRFSGLQFPNYSSELNVNALELDDSALYLCASSLETGHRGEQYFGPGTRLTVT.

The J gene is TRBJ1-5, the V gene TRBV12-3 or TRBV12-4; 10 bases are shared with TRBD1. V lost 6 bases, J lost 0 bases, and 8 bases stayed unmatched. The CDR3 loop spans 17 amino acids. CDR3 sequence reads: CASSSGTGVRSNQPQHF. The CDR3 bases are TGTGCCAGCAGCTCCGGGACAGGGGTCCGTAGCAATCAGCCCCAGCATTTT.

The rearrangement uses TRBV6-2 or TRBV6-3 and TRBJ1-2; 7 bases match TRBD1. The CDR3 runs 13 residues. Looked up from germline, CDR1 is MNHEY and CDR2 is SVGEGT. V lost 4 bases and J lost 5; bases outside the gene matches: 4. CDR3 amino acids: CASSWTGGYGYTF. The CDR3 DNA reads TGTGCCAGCAGTTGGACAGGAGGGTATGGCTACACCTTC.

The genes are TRBV15 and TRBJ2-2, with 9 bases identical to TRBD1. Looked up from germline, CDR1 is LNHNV and CDR2 is YYDKDF (reference sequence). V was clipped by 1 base and J by 4 bases; unmatched bases: 7. This CDR3 spans 17 amino acids. The CDR3 nucleotides read TGTGCCACCAGCAGAGGGGCGGGACAGGGAACCACCGGGGAGCTGTTTTTT. Translation: CATSRGAGQGTTGELFF.

V and J are TRBV28 and TRBJ2-2; 9 bases agree with TRBD1. This CDR3 is 13 amino acids long. After removal of 11 bases from V and 3 bases from J, the junction contained 4 bases not matched to a gene. Germline V gives CDR1 MDHEN, CDR2 SYDVKM. The CDR3 region is CAAQGAYTGELFF. For the CDR3, the DNA is TGTGCCGCACAGGGGGCCTACACCGGGGAGCTGTTTTTT.

The gene calls are TRBV11-2 and TRBJ1-5; tentative D call: TRBD1 (6 bases). Germline assignment: CDR1 SGHAT and CDR2 FQNNGV. The CDR3 runs to 16 residues. V gave up 5 bases and J gave up 5 bases, with 19 bases separating them. The CDR3 loop is CASSARSGRGDQPQHF. For the CDR3, the DNA is TGTGCCAGCAGCGCCCGTAGTGGGAGGGGGGATCAGCCCCAGCATTTT. Looking up the rest from reference TRBV11-2 and TRBJ1-5 gives the full variable domain: EAGVAQSPRYKIIEKRQSVAFWCNPISGHATLYWYQQILGQGPKLLIQFQNNGVVDDSQLPKDRFSAERLKGVDSTLKIQPAKLEDSAVYLCASSARSGRGDQPQHFGDGTRLSIL.

The V gene is TRBV24-1, the J gene TRBJ2-1, with a weak D call TRBD1 (6 bases). The CDR3 runs to 16 residues. Germline values: CDR1 KGHDR, CDR2 SFDVKD. V was clipped by 1 base and J by 1 base, with 10 bases between them. This CDR3 reads CATSDFRGFSYNEQFF. CDR3 bases: TGTGCCACCAGTGATTTTAGGGGGTTTTCCTACAATGAGCAGTTCTTC.

The chain links TRBV20-1 to TRBJ1-2; TRBD1 might be the D (5 bases). Germline V gene sequence: CDR1 DFQATT, CDR2 SNEGSKA (reference sequence). V was pared by 5 bases and J by 0 bases, with 10 bases between. There are 13 residues in the CDR3. CDR3 DNA sequence: TGCAGTGCTGCCGGACAAGCTAACTATGGCTACACCTTC. As protein: CSAAGQANYGYTF.

The V and J genes are TRBV27 and TRBJ1-5; no definite D call. The CDR3 has 14 residues. Looked up from germline, CDR1 is MNHEY and CDR2 is SMNVEV (reference sequence). V lost 4 bases to trimming and J lost 3 bases, with 10 bases between them. The CDR3 sequence is CASSSRPDNQPQHF. For the CDR3, the DNA is TGTGCCAGCAGTTCTAGGCCAGACAATCAGCCCCAGCATTTT.

The J gene is TRBJ2-2, the V gene TRBV11-1; D is undetermined. V was trimmed by 3 bases and J by 4 bases, leaving 9 bases between them. The germline V gene has CDR1 SGHAT and CDR2 FQDESV (reference sequence). The CDR3 runs to 14 residues. The CDR3 is CASSFGQPTGELFF. In nucleotides, the CDR3 is TGTGCCAGCAGCTTTGGGCAGCCCACCGGGGAGCTGTTTTTT.

This clonotype was seen just once. V gene TRBV6-5 combines with J gene TRBJ2-1; TRBD1 is a possible D gene (6 bases). Between the trimmed V and J ends, which lost 2 bases and 6 bases, there was a span of 20 bases. From germline, CDR1 is MNHEY and CDR2 SVGAGI. This CDR3 has 17 residues. The CDR3 reads CASSYSPRQAMSNEQFF. In DNA, the CDR3 is TGTGCCAGCAGTTACAGCCCTCGACAGGCTATGAGCAATGAGCAGTTCTTC.

V is TRBV2 and J is TRBJ2-7, with 7 bases fitting TRBD1. CDR3 size: 14 residues. Per the germline V gene, CDR1 is SNHLY and CDR2 is FYNNEI. J gave up 0 bases and V 8 bases, and 7 bases lay outside the gene matches. The CDR3 here is CASLLTGSSYEQYF. The CDR3 DNA reads TGTGCCAGCCTTTTGACAGGGAGCTCCTACGAGCAGTACTTC.

V and J are TRBV12-3 or TRBV12-4 and TRBJ1-4, with D hard to call. This CDR3 is built from 14 residues. V was shortened by 6 bases and J by 8 bases, with 16 bases between the two germline ends. The CDR3 sequence is CASSKGGWGEKLFF. CDR3 sequence (DNA): TGTGCCAGCAGCAAGGGAGGATGGGGAGAAAAACTGTTTTTT.

V and J are TRBV12-3 or TRBV12-4 and TRBJ1-1, with no clear D. The V and J ends lost 6 bases and 2 bases respectively, with 10 bases between them. This CDR3 contains 13 residues. The CDR3 reads CASSPRKNTEAFF. As DNA, the CDR3 is TGTGCCAGCAGCCCCAGGAAAAACACTGAAGCTTTCTTT.

This clonotype appeared once. The V gene is TRBV27, the J gene TRBJ1-1; D unresolved. V was pared by 2 bases and J by 7 bases, with 11 bases between. CDR1 and CDR2 (germline): MNHEY, SMNVEV (reference sequence). This CDR3 contains 13 residues. The CDR3: CASSLRKADEAFF. The DNA for the CDR3 is TGTGCCAGCAGTTTACGTAAGGCAGATGAAGCTTTCTTT.